One sample yielded the 3 T cell receptor beta chains listed below, sequenced in a study of blood T cell repertoires in COVID-19 (TCRdb year 2020). The library was prepared using the immunoSEQ multiplex PCR assay. TCRdb took this table from immuneACCESS and kept in-frame rearrangements with V and J called. Such tables lack part of the clones; where checked against another copy, unresolved V genes explain under half of the gap, and the rest is unexplained. The sample table shows a few hundred thousand clones, and 70% to 85% are seen once. The ten top clones hold under 15% of the sample. Input material: peripheral blood. These receptor sequences come from a human donor in a cohort sampled during active COVID-19.

This clone was detected only a few times. The rearrangement uses TRBV28 and TRBJ2-7, with TRBD1 matching over 9 bases. The germline V gene encodes CDR1 MDHEN and CDR2 SYDVKM. The CDR3 is made up of 14 amino acids. The trim removed 4 bases at V and 5 bases at J, leaving 6 bases unmatched. CDR3 protein: CASSSQGAIDEQYF. CDR3 sequence (DNA): TGTGCCAGCAGTTCACAGGGGGCGATTGACGAGCAGTACTTC.

The chain combines TRBV2 with TRBJ2-5; a weak D match, TRBD2 (5 bases). This CDR3 spans 14 amino acids. Trimming cost V 7 bases and J 4 bases, with 16 bases left between them. CDR1 SNHLY and CDR2 FYNNEI come from the germline V gene. The CDR3 DNA is TGTGCCAGCACTGTCGACCGAGGGCGAGAGACCCAGTACTTC. It translates to CASTVDRGRETQYF.

The chain couples TRBV19 to TRBJ2-3; tentative D call: TRBD1 (7 bases). The V end was cut by 5 bases, the J end by 4 bases, with 13 bases between. This CDR3 region has 14 residues. Germline V gene sequence: CDR1 LNHDA, CDR2 SQIVND (reference sequence). DNA for the CDR3: TGTGCCAGTAGTTCCCAGGGGGGTGCAGATACGCAGTATTTT. Protein sequence: CASSSQGGADTQYF.